These 11 T cell receptor beta chains were sequenced from one sample in a study of Ad26.COV2.S vaccination and SARS-CoV-2 variants. The treatment was: some 20 received Ad26.COV2.S at low or high dose, single or two shots; about 5 received placebo; per-sample allocation not given. Sampling was done on day 63 after the first vaccine or placebo injection. Here immunoSEQ multiplex PCR was the method, and the copy in TCRdb shows in-frame clones only, minus some. The sample carries approximately 280,000 clones, around 87% recorded once. The sequences come from peripheral blood, collected in a trial of Ad26.COV2.S vaccine versus placebo. The receptors were sampled from a person between 18 and 65 years old who received the Ad26.COV2.S COVID-19 vaccine or a placebo.

The V gene is TRBV2, the J gene TRBJ1-2; 7 nucleotides match TRBD1. Per germline, CDR1 SNHLY and CDR2 FYNNEI. This CDR3 is 15 amino acids long. Trimming cost V 6 bases and J 8 bases; bases outside gene matches: 15. The DNA of the CDR3 is TGTGCCAGCAGGGGGCTGACAGGGATGGCGGGCGGCTACACCTTC. Amino acid sequence: CASRGLTGMAGGYTF.

This chain uses TRBV6-5 with TRBJ1-6; 9 positions agree with TRBD1. CDR1 is MNHEY, CDR2 SVGAGI, per germline. The CDR3 has 14 amino acids. Germline trimming cut 6 bases from V and 13 bases from J; bases unmatched to any gene: 10. CDR3 sequence: CASRPGQGVSPLHF. The CDR3 DNA reads as TGTGCCAGCAGACCGGGACAGGGCGTATCTCCCCTCCACTTT.

The chain is built from TRBV3-1 (or the pseudogene TRBV3-2) and TRBJ2-2; 9 bases are a match to TRBD2. The germline V gene has CDR1 LGHDT and CDR2 YNNKEL (reference sequence). This CDR3 is built from 14 residues. The V gene end was trimmed by 3 bases and the J gene end by 6 bases; junction bases not matched to a gene: 2. CDR3 protein: CASSHLAGPGELFF. For the CDR3, the DNA is TGTGCCAGCAGCCACCTAGCGGGGCCCGGGGAGCTGTTTTTT.

On this clone: This specimen includes other DNA sequences encoding the same CDR3. This chain uses TRBV18 with TRBJ2-7, with 7 bases that match TRBD1. The CDR3 consists of 14 residues. The junction had 2 bases not matched to a gene; V was cut back by 1 base and J by 2 bases. Germline CDR1 KGHSH, CDR2 LQKENI. The CDR3 region is CASSPRQGTYEQYF. CDR3 bases: TGTGCCAGCTCACCACGACAGGGAACCTACGAGCAGTACTTC.

V usage is TRBV2 and J usage is TRBJ1-1; no reliable D call. Germline lookup yields CDR1 SNHLY and CDR2 FYNNEI. This CDR3 is built from 15 residues. Trimming stripped 7 bases from V and 4 bases from J, with 19 bases between. The CDR3 sequence is CASISPSGPGTEAFF. In DNA, the CDR3 is TGTGCCAGCATTTCCCCTTCGGGTCCCGGCACTGAAGCTTTCTTT.

The chain combines TRBV23-1 with TRBJ2-7; maybe TRBD2 (6 bases). TRBV23-1 counts as an open reading frame of uncertain function. Trimming removed 8 bases from V and 4 bases from J, with 15 bases in between. CDR3 length: 13 residues. CDR3: CASCREEEYEQYF. The CDR3 coding sequence is TGCGCCAGCTGCAGGGAGGAGGAATACGAGCAGTACTTC.

The chain employs TRBV6-5 and TRBJ1-1; TRBD1 aligns across 10 bases. Germline V gene sequence: CDR1 MNHEY, CDR2 SVGAGI. V dropped 6 bases and J dropped 5; count of bases not matched to a gene: 9. The CDR3 is 15 amino acids. The CDR3 protein is CASRSTGGLGTEAFF. For the CDR3, the DNA is TGTGCCAGCAGATCGACAGGGGGCTTGGGAACTGAAGCTTTCTTT.

V usage is TRBV7-3 and J usage is TRBJ1-1, with D tentatively TRBD1 (5 bases). Germline V gives CDR1 SGHTA, CDR2 FQGTGA. Trimming cost V 4 bases and J 1 base, with 7 bases left between them. This CDR3 comprises 13 residues. Here the CDR3 reads CASSSDRNTEAFF. The DNA of the CDR3 is TGTGCCAGCAGCTCCGACAGGAACACTGAAGCTTTCTTT.

This chain joins TRBV18 and TRBJ1-5, with a tentative D call TRBD1 (5 bases). The CDR3 loop spans 16 amino acids. V gave up 6 bases and J gave up 2 bases, with 17 bases separating them. Germline V lookup: CDR1 KGHSH, CDR2 LQKENI. The CDR3 nucleotides are TGTGCCAGCTCCGATACCATAGGGGATGGCAATCAGCCCCAGCATTTT. Translation gives CASSDTIGDGNQPQHF.

The count of this clone is one. The chain joins TRBV19 to TRBJ1-4, with D tentatively TRBD1 (6 bases). Trimming removed 5 bases from V and 3 bases from J, with 13 bases in between. The CDR3 contains 15 residues. Germline values: CDR1 LNHDA, CDR2 SQIVND (reference sequence). Here the CDR3 DNA reads TGTGCCAGTAGTTCGAGACAGGTAGCTAATGAAAAACTGTTTTTT. Amino acid sequence: CASSSRQVANEKLFF.

The rearrangement uses TRBV11-2 and TRBJ2-1; D unresolved. V dropped 1 base and J dropped 8 bases, with 21 bases sitting between them. The CDR3 is made up of 17 amino acids. CDR1 SGHAT and CDR2 FQNNGV come from the germline V gene. CDR3 protein: CASSLAGRGIFLDEQFF. The DNA of the CDR3 is TGTGCCAGCAGCTTAGCGGGTCGAGGAATTTTTTTAGATGAGCAGTTCTTC.